This entry concerns a single T cell receptor beta chain. Per the original methods: Nucleated cell counts were estimated from reference gene primer amplification. Clones were read by immunoSEQ multiplex PCR, and TCRdb kept only the in-frame ones, dropping some. V and J calls plus clone size are reproduced from that table; the DNA served to infer D and trimming. The sample has some 200,000 clones, 75% to 85% seen once; the top ten hold around 1.3%. The record originates from a study of blood T cell repertoires in COVID-19. Turning to the study itself: Specimens from acute and convalescent COVID-19 originated in the United States, Italy and Spain. PBMCs, B-cell-depleted T cells, or T cells provided the cDNA or gDNA that made up the material.

The germline gives CDR1 GTSNPN, CDR2 SVGIG (reference sequence). The CDR3 runs to 13 residues. The V and J ends lost 3 bases and 1 base respectively, with 9 bases between them. The chain couples TRBV30 to TRBJ1-1, with a tentative D call TRBD1 (5 bases). Sequenced: peripheral blood. The sequence was collected from a woman under 40 with COVID-19, enrolled during active disease. The CDR3 reads CAWSGQGNTEAFF. The CDR3 DNA is TGTGCCTGGAGCGGCCAGGGGAACACTGAAGCTTTCTTT.